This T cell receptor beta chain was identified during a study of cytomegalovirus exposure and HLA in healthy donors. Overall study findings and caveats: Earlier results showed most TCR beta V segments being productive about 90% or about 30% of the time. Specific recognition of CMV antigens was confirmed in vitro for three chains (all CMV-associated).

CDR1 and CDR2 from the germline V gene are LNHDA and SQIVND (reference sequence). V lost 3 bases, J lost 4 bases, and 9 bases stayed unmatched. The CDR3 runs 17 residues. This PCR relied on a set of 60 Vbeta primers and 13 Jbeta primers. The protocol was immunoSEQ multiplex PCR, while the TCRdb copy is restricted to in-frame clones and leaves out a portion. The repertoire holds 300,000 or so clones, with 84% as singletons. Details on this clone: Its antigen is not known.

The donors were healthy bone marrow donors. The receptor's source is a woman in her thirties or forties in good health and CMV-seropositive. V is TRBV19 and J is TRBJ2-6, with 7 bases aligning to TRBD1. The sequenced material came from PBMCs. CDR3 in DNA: TGTGCCAGTAGTATCGGGACAGCCTCTGTCGGGGCCAACGTCCTGACTTTC. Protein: CASSIGTASVGANVLTF.